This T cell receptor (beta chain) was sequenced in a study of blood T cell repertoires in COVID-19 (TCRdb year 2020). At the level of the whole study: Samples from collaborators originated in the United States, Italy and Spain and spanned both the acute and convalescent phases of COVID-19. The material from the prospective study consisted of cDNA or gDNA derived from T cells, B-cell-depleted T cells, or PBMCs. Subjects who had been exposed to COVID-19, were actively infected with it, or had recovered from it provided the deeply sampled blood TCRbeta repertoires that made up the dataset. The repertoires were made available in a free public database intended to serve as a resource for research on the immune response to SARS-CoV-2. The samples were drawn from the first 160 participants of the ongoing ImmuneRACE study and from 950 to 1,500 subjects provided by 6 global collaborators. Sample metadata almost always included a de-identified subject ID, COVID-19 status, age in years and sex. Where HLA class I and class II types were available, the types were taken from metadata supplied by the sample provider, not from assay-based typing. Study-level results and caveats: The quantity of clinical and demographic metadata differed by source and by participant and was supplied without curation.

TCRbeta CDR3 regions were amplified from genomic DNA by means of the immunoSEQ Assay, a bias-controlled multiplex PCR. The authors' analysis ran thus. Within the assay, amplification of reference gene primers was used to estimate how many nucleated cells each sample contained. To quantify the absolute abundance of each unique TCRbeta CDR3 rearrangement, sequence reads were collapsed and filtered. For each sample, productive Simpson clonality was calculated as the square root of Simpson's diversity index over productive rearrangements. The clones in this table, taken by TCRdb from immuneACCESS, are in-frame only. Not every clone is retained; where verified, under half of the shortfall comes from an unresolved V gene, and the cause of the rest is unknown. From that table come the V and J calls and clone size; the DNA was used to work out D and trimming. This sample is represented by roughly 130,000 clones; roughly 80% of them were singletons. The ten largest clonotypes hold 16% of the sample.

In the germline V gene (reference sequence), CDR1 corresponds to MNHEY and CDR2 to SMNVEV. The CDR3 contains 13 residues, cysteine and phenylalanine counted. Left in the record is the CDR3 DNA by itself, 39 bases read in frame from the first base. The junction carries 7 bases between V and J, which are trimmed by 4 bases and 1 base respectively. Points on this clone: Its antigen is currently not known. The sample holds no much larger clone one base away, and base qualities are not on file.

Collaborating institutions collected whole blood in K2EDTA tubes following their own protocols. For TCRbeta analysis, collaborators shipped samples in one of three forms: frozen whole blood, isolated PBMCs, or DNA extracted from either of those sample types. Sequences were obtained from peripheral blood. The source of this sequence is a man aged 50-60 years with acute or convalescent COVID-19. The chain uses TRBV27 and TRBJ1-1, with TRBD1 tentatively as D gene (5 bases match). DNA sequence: TGTGCCAGCAGTTCTACAGGGAACACTGAAGCTTTCTTT. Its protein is CASSSTGNTEAFF.